The 20 T cell receptor beta chains below were found in one sample sequenced in a study of beta chain features in type 1 diabetes. These receptors' targets are unknown. Whole-study results and caveats: In all four CD4+ subsets, TCRB CDR3 length was significantly, moderately reduced in type 1 diabetes.

Reverse transcribing all isolated RNA meant expressed TCRB transcripts were sequenced. Assay: immunoSEQ multiplex PCR; the TCRdb copy retains only in-frame clones and omits some. The sample shows 600,000 to 700,000 clones, around 12% of them seen only once. Sequenced input: naive CD4+ T cells from blood. The receptors originated from a man aged 25 to 45 with type 1 diabetes.

For the CDR3, the DNA is TGTGCCTGGAGAAGGGGGCCGGGTCAGCCCCAGCATTTT. Amino acids: CAWRRGPGQPQHF. The V gene is TRBV30, the J gene TRBJ1-5, with 7 bases fitting TRBD1. The CDR3 consists of 13 residues. V was clipped by 3 bases and J by 6 bases; unmatched bases: 5. Per germline, CDR1 GTSNPN and CDR2 SVGIG (reference sequence). The variable domain in full, with the rest retrieved from reference TRBV30 and TRBJ1-5, is SQTIHQWPATLVQPVGSPLSLECTVEGTSNPNLYWYRQAAGRGLQLLFYSVGIGQISSEVPQNLSASRPQDRQFILSSKKLLLSDSGFYLCAWRRGPGQPQHFGDGTRLSIL.

This clone was found a few times. The rearrangement uses TRBV9 and TRBJ1-2; a weak D match, TRBD1 (5 bases). The CDR3 totals 15 residues. Germline CDR1 and CDR2: SGDLS and YYNGEE. V was cut by 0 bases and J by 4 bases, with 13 bases left in between. The CDR3, as DNA: TGTGCCAGCAGCGTAGCGGGGGACCACGGCTATGGCTACACCTTC. Its translation: CASSVAGDHGYGYTF.

V is TRBV28 and J is TRBJ1-5; D call uncertain. The CDR3 has 15 residues. V gave up 5 bases and J gave up 3 bases, with 14 bases separating them. Germline-derived CDR1 and CDR2 are MDHEN and SYDVKM. The CDR3 here is CASSSLDGVNQPQHF. The CDR3 bases are TGTGCCAGCAGTAGCCTAGACGGAGTCAATCAGCCCCAGCATTTT.

This clone appeared a few times. The V gene is TRBV5-6, the J gene TRBJ1-1, with D perhaps TRBD1 (5 bases). Trimming cost V 2 bases and J 0 bases, with 14 bases left between them. Germline V gives CDR1 SGHDT, CDR2 YYEEEE. The CDR3 extends over 16 amino acids. The CDR3 bases are TGTGCCAGCAGCTTAACAGGTAAACTTATGAACACTGAAGCTTTCTTT. Translating gives CASSLTGKLMNTEAFF.

This clone appeared a few times. The chain employs TRBV5-1 and TRBJ2-4; weak D call: TRBD1 (5 bases). V was clipped by 0 bases and J by 1 base, with 11 bases between them. In germline, CDR1 is SGHRS, CDR2 YFSETQ. CDR3 size: 16 residues. DNA of the CDR3: TGCGCCAGCAGCTTGGGGCAGGGTAGGGCCAAAAACATTCAGTACTTC. It yields the protein CASSLGQGRAKNIQYF.

The gene calls are TRBV5-4 and TRBJ1-2; a possible D gene is TRBD1 (5 bases). V was trimmed by 2 bases and J by 3 bases, leaving 11 bases between them. This CDR3 has 14 amino acids. The germline V gene has CDR1 SGHNT and CDR2 YYREEE (reference sequence). The CDR3: CASSFPGRDYGYTF. DNA for the CDR3: TGTGCCAGCAGCTTCCCAGGGCGCGACTATGGCTACACCTTC. Based on the CDR3 plus reference TRBV5-4 and TRBJ1-2, the full variable domain is ETGVTQSPTHLIKTRGQQVTLRCSSQSGHNTVSWYQQALGQGPQFIFQYYREEENGRGNFPPRFSGLQFPNYSSELNVNALELDDSALYLCASSFPGRDYGYTFGSGTRLTVV.

This clone appeared a few times. This chain links TRBV7-2 with TRBJ2-7; maybe TRBD2 (5 bases). The CDR3 sequence is 15 residues long. Germline CDR1 reads SGHTA; CDR2 reads FQGNSA. Trimming shortened V by 0 bases and J by 0 bases, and 9 bases separated the two germline ends. CDR3 region: CASSLAMGSSYEQYF. As DNA, the CDR3 is TGTGCCAGCAGCTTAGCGATGGGGAGCTCCTACGAGCAGTACTTC.

In its sample, this clone was seen a few times. The chain joins TRBV10-3 to TRBJ2-3; possibly TRBD1 or TRBD2 for D (6 bases each). The CDR3 contains 14 residues. The V gene lost 8 bases and the J gene lost 1 base, with 13 bases spanning the gap. Germline assignment: CDR1 ENHRY and CDR2 SYGVKD. CDR3: CAISPGGRTDTQYF. The CDR3 DNA sequence: TGTGCCATCTCCCCCGGGGGCCGCACAGATACGCAGTATTTT.

The chain links TRBV14 to TRBJ1-5, with D perhaps TRBD1 (6 bases). The CDR3 totals 13 residues. Germline values: CDR1 SGHDN, CDR2 FVKESK. With 4 bases removed from V and 11 bases from J, the gap between germline ends came to 15 bases. For the CDR3, the DNA is TGTGCCAGCAGCCCGGGCGGGGGCGAGGCCCAGCATTTT. Protein product: CASSPGGGEAQHF.

This clone has a handful of counts. The chain employs TRBV19 and TRBJ2-6, with D perhaps matching TRBD1 (6 bases). CDR1 is LNHDA and CDR2 is SQIVND in the germline V gene (reference sequence). This CDR3 has 13 amino acids. V was clipped by 10 bases and J by 2 bases, with 9 bases between them. The CDR3 spells CATSGAGANVLTF. The CDR3 DNA sequence: TGTGCCACCTCAGGGGCTGGGGCCAACGTCCTGACTTTC.

This clone was picked up a small number of times. The chain carries TRBV5-4 and TRBJ2-3, with D hard to call. The CDR3 covers 13 residues. Trimming pared 2 bases from V and 5 bases from J, leaving 9 bases between. Germline-derived CDR1 and CDR2 are SGHNT and YYREEE (reference sequence). The CDR3 sequence is CASSFAQEDTQYF. In DNA form, the CDR3 reads TGTGCCAGCAGCTTCGCACAAGAAGATACGCAGTATTTT.

A few counts support this clone. The genes are TRBV21-1 and TRBJ2-3; TRBD2, the table's D call, lacks a check against the DNA. TRBV21-1 is tagged as a pseudogene. The CDR3 is 18 residues long. The CDR3 DNA sequence: TGTGCCAGCAGCGACACTGGGACTAGCGGGGGAACTACAGATACGCAGTATTTT. Protein product: CASSDTGTSGGTTDTQYF.

This clone was counted between two and nine times. V is TRBV11-2 and J is TRBJ1-3, with D possibly being TRBD1 (5 bases). The CDR3 sequence is 15 residues long. In germline, CDR1 is SGHAT, CDR2 FQNNGV. Trimming removed 3 bases from V and 0 bases from J, with 9 bases in between. The CDR3 is CASSLSGPSGNTIYF. DNA for the CDR3: TGTGCCAGCAGCTTGTCAGGGCCCTCTGGAAACACCATATATTTT.

This clone was observed a few times. The CDR3 loop reads CASSLLWTAAWNGYTF. For the CDR3, the DNA is TGTGCCAGCAGTTTATTGTGGACGGCGGCCTGGAATGGCTACACCTTC. The genes are TRBV27 and TRBJ1-2, with D hard to call. CDR1 and CDR2 (germline): MNHEY, SMNVEV (reference sequence). CDR3 length: 16 amino acids. Trimming stripped 1 base from V and 6 bases from J, with 18 bases between.

The chain carries TRBV6-4 and TRBJ1-2; 8 nucleotides agree with TRBD1. The CDR3 sequence is 13 residues long. Looked up from germline, CDR1 is MRHNA and CDR2 is SNTAGT. The ends lost 5 bases at V and 8 bases at J; junction bases unmatched: 7. The CDR3 sequence: CASSPTGAEGYTF. CDR3 DNA: TGTGCCAGCAGTCCGACAGGGGCGGAAGGCTACACCTTC.

The chain carries TRBV29-1 and TRBJ1-1, with D unclear. The germline V gene has CDR1 SQVTM and CDR2 ANQGSEA. The CDR3 is made up of 13 amino acids. The V end lost 5 bases, the J end lost 1 base, and 11 bases lay between the germline ends. CDR3 bases: TGCAGCGTTTATCGGACTGAGAACACTGAAGCTTTCTTT. This codes for CSVYRTENTEAFF. Filled out from reference TRBV29-1 and TRBJ1-1, the complete variable domain reads SAVISQKPSRDICQRGTSLTIQCQVDSQVTMMFWYRQQPGQSLTLIATANQGSEATYESGFVIDKFPISRPNLTFSTLTVSNMSPEDSSIYLCSVYRTENTEAFFGQGTRLTVV.

The gene calls are TRBV5-1 and TRBJ2-7, with D possibly being TRBD1 (7 bases). Trimming pared 0 bases from V and 2 bases from J, leaving 12 bases between. The CDR3 contains 15 residues. CDR1 SGHRS and CDR2 YFSETQ come from the germline V gene. CDR3 coding DNA: TGCGCCAGCAGCTTGGGCGGGACAGATACCTACGAGCAGTACTTC. It translates to CASSLGGTDTYEQYF. Together with reference TRBV5-1 and TRBJ2-7, the CDR3 gives the full variable domain: KAGVTQTPRYLIKTRGQQVTLSCSPISGHRSVSWYQQTPGQGLQFLFEYFSETQRNKGNFPGRFSGRQFSNSRSEMNVSTLELGDSALYLCASSLGGTDTYEQYFGPGTRLTVT.

In this sample, this clone turned up a few times. The junction departs from the called germline gene at one end, perhaps through a read error. V and J are TRBV7-7 and TRBJ2-1, with 7 bases matching TRBD1. The CDR3 covers 13 residues. Germline V gives CDR1 SSHAT, CDR2 FNYEAQ (reference sequence). CDR3 DNA: TGTGCTAGCAGCCCCGGGACAGACAATGAGCAGTTCTTC. It yields the protein CASSPGTDNEQFF. Based on the CDR3 plus reference TRBV7-7 and TRBJ2-1, the full variable domain is GAGVSQSPRYKVTKRGQDVTLRCDPISSHATLYWYQQALGQGPEFLTYFNYEAQPDKSGLPSDRFSAERPEGSISTLTIQRTEQRDSAMYRCASSPGTDNEQFFGPGTRLTVL.

This clone was seen a few times. The chain has TRBV28 and TRBJ1-5; D might be TRBD1 (6 bases). This CDR3 comprises 15 residues. V gave up 4 bases and J gave up 5 bases, with 15 bases separating them. Germline V gives CDR1 MDHEN, CDR2 SYDVKM. In DNA form, the CDR3 reads TGTGCCAGCAGTTCCAGGGGAGCAGTGGATCAGCCCCAGCATTTT. It is translated as CASSSRGAVDQPQHF.

The genes are TRBV7-9 and TRBJ2-3, with D possibly matching TRBD2 (5 bases). Trimming removed 7 bases from V and 4 bases from J, with 15 bases in between. The CDR3 sequence is 14 residues long. CDR1 is SEHNR, CDR2 FQNEAQ, per germline (reference sequence). The CDR3: CASINPGNPDTQYF. In nucleotides, the CDR3 is TGTGCCAGCATCAACCCGGGGAACCCAGATACGCAGTATTTT.